Listed below are T cell receptor beta chains from one sample, sequenced in a study of siplizumab effects on memory and regulatory T cells. TCRdb's table, derived via immunoSEQ multiplex PCR, lists solely in-frame clones and lacks some. The sample carries about 69,000 clones, over 75% recorded once. Specimen: Tregs sorted from blood. Receptors originate from a human donor in good health. CDR3s include the opening cysteine and the closing phenylalanine or tryptophan. D genes are given only for firm matches. A row's size may be missing; if present it is once, few, many or a size class.

J: TRBJ1-1; size: once; V: TRBV14; D: TRBD1; CDR3: CASSQTGVHTEAFF; DNA: TGTGCCAGCAGCCAAACAGGGGTTCACACTGAAGCTTTCTTT
J: TRBJ1-5; size: NA; V: TRBV5-4; D: NA; CDR3: CASSLMGQPQHF; DNA: TGTGCCAGCAGCTTGATGGGCCAGCCCCAGCATTTT
J: TRBJ2-6; size: NA; V: TRBV4-3; D: NA; CDR3: CASSQDRGTGANVLTF; DNA: TGCGCCAGCAGCCAAGATCGGGGGACTGGGGCCAACGTCCTGACTTTC
J: TRBJ1-6; size: once; V: TRBV7-9; D: NA; CDR3: CASSLGLRNSPLHF; DNA: TGTGCCAGCAGCTTAGGGCTTAGGAATTCACCCCTCCACTTT
J: TRBJ2-2; size: NA; V: TRBV10-3; D: TRBD2; CDR3: CAIRSGAGELFF; DNA: TGTGCCATCAGAAGCGGGGCCGGGGAGCTGTTTTTT
J: TRBJ2-3; size: NA; V: TRBV5-8; D: TRBD1; CDR3: CASSLGTGVTDTQYF; DNA: TGTGCCAGCAGCCTAGGGACAGGGGTCACAGATACGCAGTATTTT
J: TRBJ2-7; size: NA; V: TRBV27; D: TRBD2; CDR3: CASRRKLAGGEEQYF; DNA: TGTGCCAGCAGACGCAAACTAGCGGGAGGGGAAGAGCAGTACTTC
J: TRBJ2-1; size: few; V: TRBV10-3; D: TRBD1; CDR3: CAISEDRGTYNEQFF; DNA: TGTGCCATCAGTGAGGACAGGGGTACATACAATGAGCAGTTCTTC
J: TRBJ1-6; size: NA; V: TRBV30; D: NA; CDR3: CAWSKKVLNSPLHF; DNA: TGTGCCTGGAGTAAGAAGGTGTTGAATTCACCCCTCCACTTT
J: TRBJ2-5; size: NA; V: TRBV4-1; D: NA; CDR3: CASSQVAGYAETQYF; DNA: TGCGCCAGCAGCCAAGTCGCAGGGTACGCGGAGACCCAGTACTTC
J: TRBJ2-2; size: NA; V: TRBV7-3; D: NA; CDR3: CASSLGRKNTGELFF; DNA: TGTGCCAGCAGCTTAGGTCGGAAGAACACCGGGGAGCTGTTTTTT
J: TRBJ2-2; size: NA; V: TRBV9; D: TRBD2; CDR3: CASSGGGSLNTGELFF; DNA: TGTGCCAGCAGCGGGGGCGGGAGCCTGAACACCGGGGAGCTGTTTTTT
J: TRBJ1-1; size: NA; V: TRBV27; D: NA; CDR3: CASFDPPRTFF; DNA: TGTGCCAGCTTCGATCCCCCCAGGACTTTCTTT
J: TRBJ2-5; size: NA; V: TRBV7-9; D: NA; CDR3: CASSFGPPQYF; DNA: TGTGCCAGCAGCTTTGGGCCCCCCCAGTACTTC
J: TRBJ2-1; size: NA; V: TRBV7-9; D: NA; CDR3: CASSTLAQLSVYNEQFF; DNA: TGTGCCAGCAGCACATTAGCCCAACTCAGTGTGTACAATGAGCAGTTCTTC
J: TRBJ1-1; size: few; V: TRBV30; D: NA; CDR3: CAWGARLAFF; DNA: TGTGCCTGGGGAGCTAGACTGGCTTTCTTT
J: TRBJ1-4; size: NA; V: TRBV10-1; D: TRBD1; CDR3: CASSYRTGVGEKLFF; DNA: TGCGCCAGCAGTTACCGGACAGGGGTTGGTGAAAAACTGTTTTTT
J: TRBJ2-4; size: NA; V: TRBV11-3; D: NA; CDR3: CASSLNPGGIQYF; DNA: TGTGCCAGCAGCCTGAACCCCGGAGGCATTCAGTACTTC
J: TRBJ1-1; size: NA; V: TRBV7-3; D: NA; CDR3: CASSFGGLNTEAFF; DNA: TGTGCCAGCAGCTTCGGGGGCTTGAACACTGAAGCTTTCTTT
J: TRBJ2-1; size: NA; V: TRBV6-1; D: NA; CDR3: CASSELSFYEQFF; DNA: TGTGCCAGCAGTGAACTTTCCTTCTATGAGCAGTTCTTC
J: TRBJ2-4; size: NA; V: TRBV12-5; D: TRBD2; CDR3: CASGEGLNIQYF; DNA: TGTGCTAGCGGGGAGGGCCTAAACATTCAGTACTTC
J: TRBJ2-2; size: NA; V: TRBV7-3; D: NA; CDR3: CASSLGPPGTGELFF; DNA: TGTGCCAGCAGCTTGGGACCGCCAGGGACCGGGGAGCTGTTTTTT
J: TRBJ1-2; size: NA; V: TRBV6-5; D: NA; CDR3: CASSRQYYGYTF; DNA: TGTGCCAGCAGTCGACAGTACTATGGCTACACCTTC
J: TRBJ2-7; size: NA; V: TRBV6-5; D: NA; CDR3: CASRRTGTNEQYF; DNA: TGTGCCAGCAGACGGACAGGGACTAACGAGCAGTACTTC
J: TRBJ2-7; size: NA; V: TRBV7-2; D: TRBD2; CDR3: CASSQTSGRLGAVQYF; DNA: TGTGCCAGCAGCCAGACTAGCGGGAGATTGGGCGCGGTGCAGTACTTC
J: TRBJ1-6; size: NA; V: TRBV25-1; D: NA; CDR3: CASSYGGMGNSPLHF; DNA: TGTGCCAGCAGTTATGGGGGAATGGGAAATTCACCCCTCCACTTT
J: TRBJ1-5; size: NA; V: TRBV19; D: NA; CDR3: CASSIQSRVGQPQHF; DNA: TGTGCCAGTAGTATTCAGAGCAGGGTGGGTCAGCCCCAGCATTTT
J: TRBJ1-2; size: NA; V: TRBV21-1; D: NA; CDR3: CASSKGAPNYGYTF; DNA: TGTGCCAGCAGCAAAGGGGCTCCTAACTATGGCTACACCTTC
J: TRBJ2-1; size: NA; V: TRBV4-1; D: TRBD1; CDR3: CASSQEETGNEQFF; DNA: TGCGCCAGCAGCCAGGAGGAGACAGGGAATGAGCAGTTCTTC
J: TRBJ2-2; size: NA; V: TRBV28; D: NA; CDR3: CASRSGGYTGELFF; DNA: TGTGCCAGCAGGTCCGGGGGATACACCGGGGAGCTGTTTTTT
J: TRBJ2-2; size: NA; V: TRBV11-2; D: NA; CDR3: CASSPTVANTGELFF; DNA: TGTGCCAGCAGCCCGACAGTCGCGAACACCGGGGAGCTGTTTTTT
J: TRBJ1-2; size: NA; V: TRBV18; D: NA; CDR3: CASSPGTDYGYTF; DNA: TGTGCCAGCTCACCGGGGACGGACTATGGCTACACCTTC
J: TRBJ2-1; size: NA; V: TRBV7-9; D: TRBD1; CDR3: CASSLTLTDRGKSQGEQFF; DNA: TGTGCCAGCAGCCTCACTTTAACCGACAGGGGGAAATCTCAGGGTGAGCAGTTCTTC
J: TRBJ1-1; size: NA; V: TRBV10-3; D: NA; CDR3: CATSDSLNTEAFF; DNA: TGTGCCACCTCGGACAGTTTGAACACTGAAGCTTTCTTT
J: TRBJ2-2; size: once; V: TRBV18; D: TRBD2; CDR3: CASSRSGLAGGYNTGELFF; DNA: TGTGCCAGCTCACGCTCGGGACTAGCGGGAGGATACAACACCGGGGAGCTGTTTTTT